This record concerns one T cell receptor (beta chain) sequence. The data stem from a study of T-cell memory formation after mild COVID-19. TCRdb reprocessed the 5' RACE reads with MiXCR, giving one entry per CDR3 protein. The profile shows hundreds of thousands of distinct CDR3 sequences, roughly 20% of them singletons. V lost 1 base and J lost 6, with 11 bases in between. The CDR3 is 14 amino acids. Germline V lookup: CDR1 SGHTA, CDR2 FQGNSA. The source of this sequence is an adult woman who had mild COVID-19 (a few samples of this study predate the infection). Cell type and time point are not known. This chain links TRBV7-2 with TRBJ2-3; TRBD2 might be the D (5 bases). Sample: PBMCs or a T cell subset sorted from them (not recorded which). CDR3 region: CASSLDSGVDTQYF. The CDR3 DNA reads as TGTGCCAGCAGCTTAGATTCCGGGGTGGATACGCAGTATTTT.